The present T cell receptor beta chain was sequenced within a study of blood T cell repertoires in COVID-19. Overall study context: Donors in the United States, Italy and Spain gave samples during acute or convalescent COVID-19.

Authors' methods: Nucleated cell counts were estimated from reference gene primer amplification. TCRdb's table, derived via immunoSEQ multiplex PCR, lists solely in-frame clones and lacks some. The V and J calls and clone size come from that table; D and trimming were worked out from the DNA. The sample shows about 360,000 clones, roughly 86% of them seen only once. The CDR3 consists of 14 residues. The V gene's germline CDR1 is SGHKS and CDR2 YYEKEE (reference sequence). V lost 0 bases and J 4 bases, leaving 10 bases between the germline ends. The receptor's source is a human donor in a cohort sampled during active COVID-19. Sequenced input: peripheral blood. V gene TRBV5-5 combines with J gene TRBJ2-5; D gene ambiguous. CDR3 nucleotides: TGTGCCAGCAGCTTGGGTCCAGCGAGAGAGACCCAGTACTTC. Translating gives CASSLGPARETQYF.